The present entry profiles one T cell receptor beta chain with its context. Its antigen is unknown. The V gene end was trimmed by 5 bases and the J gene end by 2 bases; junction bases not matched to a gene: 4. The CDR3 spans 14 residues. The data were taken from a study of early T cells in non-severe SARS-CoV-2 infection. Study summary: Sequencing of bulk RNA from unsorted whole blood was done, without chain pairing.

Study results and caveats: Reliance on VDJdb matching favored anti-spike CD8 responses; private and CD4 specificities were missed.

Individually, cDNA molecules had unique molecular identifiers attached to them. Each CDR3 protein gets one entry after TCRdb re-called the 5' RACE reads with MiXCR. This sample yields 30,000 to 40,000 distinct CDR3 sequences, of which roughly 7.9% are seen a single time; around 12% belongs to the top ten. The starting material was whole blood, obtained at baseline. The clonotype comes from an adult who was a healthcare worker with PCR-confirmed SARS-CoV-2 infection or an uninfected control (not recorded which). The rearrangement joins TRBV12-3 or TRBV12-4 to TRBJ2-7, with 9 bases that match TRBD1. CDR3 in DNA: TGTGCCAGCAGTGGCCGGGACAGGGCCTACGAGCAGTACTTC. Translating it yields CASSGRDRAYEQYF.